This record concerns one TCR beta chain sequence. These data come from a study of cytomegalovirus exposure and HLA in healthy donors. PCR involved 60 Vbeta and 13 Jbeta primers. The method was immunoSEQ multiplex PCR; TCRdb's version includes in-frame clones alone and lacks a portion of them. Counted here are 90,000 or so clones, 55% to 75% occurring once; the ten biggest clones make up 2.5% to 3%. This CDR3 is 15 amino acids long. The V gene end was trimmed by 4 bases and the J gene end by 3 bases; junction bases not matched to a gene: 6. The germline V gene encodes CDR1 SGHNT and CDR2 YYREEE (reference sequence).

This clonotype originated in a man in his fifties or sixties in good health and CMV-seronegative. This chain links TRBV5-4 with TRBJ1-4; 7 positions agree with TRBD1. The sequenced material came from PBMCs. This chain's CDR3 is CASSRITGANEKLFF. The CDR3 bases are TGTGCCAGCAGCAGGATAACAGGGGCTAATGAAAAACTGTTTTTT.